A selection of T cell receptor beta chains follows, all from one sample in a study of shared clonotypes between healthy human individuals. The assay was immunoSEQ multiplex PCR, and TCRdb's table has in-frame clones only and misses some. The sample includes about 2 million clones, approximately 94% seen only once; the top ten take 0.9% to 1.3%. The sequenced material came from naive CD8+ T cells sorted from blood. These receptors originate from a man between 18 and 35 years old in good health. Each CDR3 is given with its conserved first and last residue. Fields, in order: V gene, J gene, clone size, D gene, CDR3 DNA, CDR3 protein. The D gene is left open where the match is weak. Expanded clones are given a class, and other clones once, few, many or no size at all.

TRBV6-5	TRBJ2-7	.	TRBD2	TGTGCCAGCAGTCCCGGGACTAGCGGGACCTACGAGCAGTACTTC	CASSPGTSGTYEQYF
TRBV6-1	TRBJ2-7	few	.	TGTGCCAGCGGCTGGACACCCACCTACGAGCAGTACTTC	CASGWTPTYEQYF
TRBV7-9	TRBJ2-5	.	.	TGTGCCAGCAGCGTGAGGCTACAAGAGACCCAGTACTTC	CASSVRLQETQYF
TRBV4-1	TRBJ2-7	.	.	TGCGCCAGCAGCCAAATAGGGGCGCACTACGAGCAGTACTTC	CASSQIGAHYEQYF
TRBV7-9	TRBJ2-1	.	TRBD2	TGTGCCAGCAGCCCAAGGACTAGCGGCCTCGGAGAGCAGTTCTTC	CASSPRTSGLGEQFF
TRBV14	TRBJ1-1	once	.	TGTGCCAGCAGCCAACTGGGGGGGACTGAAGCTTTCTTT	CASSQLGGTEAFF
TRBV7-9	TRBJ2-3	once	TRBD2	TGTGCCAGCAGCCCGCCGACTAGCGCGCCCCCAGATACGCAGTATTTT	CASSPPTSAPPDTQYF
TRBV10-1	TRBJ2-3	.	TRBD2	TGCGCCAGCAGTGAGTCGGTAGCGGGGGAGACAGATACGCAGTATTTT	CASSESVAGETDTQYF
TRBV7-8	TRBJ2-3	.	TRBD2	TGTGCCAGCAGCGAGAGACTAGCGGGGGGGTTAGTAGATACGCAGTATTTT	CASSERLAGGLVDTQYF
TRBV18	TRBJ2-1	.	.	TGTGCCAGCTCTCCGGGACTCCAAAATGAGCAGTTCTTC	CASSPGLQNEQFF
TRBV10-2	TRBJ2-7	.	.	TGCGCCAGCAGTGAGACAGCTTACGAGCAGTACTTC	CASSETAYEQYF
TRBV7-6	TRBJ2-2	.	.	TGTGCCAGCAGCTTAGATAACACCGGGGAGCTGTTTTTT	CASSLDNTGELFF
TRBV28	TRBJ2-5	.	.	TGTGCCAGCAGTTTATGGACGGAAGAGACCCAGTACTTC	CASSLWTEETQYF
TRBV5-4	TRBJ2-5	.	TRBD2	TGTGCCAGCAGTTCCGCCTTAGCGGGGGAGGAGACCCAGTACTTC	CASSSALAGEETQYF
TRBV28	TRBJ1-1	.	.	TGTGCCAGCAGTCCCCGAGGGATATGGGAGAACACTGAAGCTTTCTTT	CASSPRGIWENTEAFF
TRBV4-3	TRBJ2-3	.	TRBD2	TGCGCCAGCAGCCAACCGCCAGCGGGAGGAGGGGATACGCAGTATTTT	CASSQPPAGGGDTQYF
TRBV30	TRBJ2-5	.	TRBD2	TGTGCCTGCGAGACGACTAGCGGAGAAGAGACCCAGTACTTC	CACETTSGEETQYF
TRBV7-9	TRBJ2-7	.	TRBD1	TGTGCCAGCAGCCCTTCCCCGGGACAGGGGGTCCCCTACGAGCAGTACTTC	CASSPSPGQGVPYEQYF
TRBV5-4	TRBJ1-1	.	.	TGTGCCAGCAGCGGGGGACGGACGAACACTGAAGCTTTCTTT	CASSGGRTNTEAFF
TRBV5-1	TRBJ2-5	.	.	TGCGCCAGCAGTGCCAGCCGTACCAAGCAAGAGACCCAGTACTTC	CASSASRTKQETQYF
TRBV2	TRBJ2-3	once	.	TGTGCCAGCAGATCGTTAGCGGAGACGGTGGATACGCAGTATTTT	CASRSLAETVDTQYF
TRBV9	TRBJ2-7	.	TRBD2	TGTGCCAGCAGCGTAGGGGGACTAGCGGGATTCCGAGAGCAGTACTTC	CASSVGGLAGFREQYF
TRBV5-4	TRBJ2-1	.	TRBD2	TGTGCCAGCAGCCCGACTAGCGGGAGTTCGTCCTACAATGAGCAGTTCTTC	CASSPTSGSSSYNEQFF
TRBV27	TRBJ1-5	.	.	TGTGCCAGCAGTTTATCCAGCCAGGGAGATCAGCCCCAGCATTTT	CASSLSSQGDQPQHF
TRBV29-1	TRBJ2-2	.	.	TGCAGCGTTGAAGGGACAGAGAACACCGGGGAGCTGTTTTTT	CSVEGTENTGELFF
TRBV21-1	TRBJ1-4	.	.	TGTGCCAGCAGCAAAGATGGGGAGGCAGGGGAAAAACTGTTTTTT	CASSKDGEAGEKLFF
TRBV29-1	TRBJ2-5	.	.	TGCAGCGTAGTTGGACAGACCCCCCGAGAGACCCAGTACTTC	CSVVGQTPRETQYF
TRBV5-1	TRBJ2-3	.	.	TGCGCCAGCAGCTTGGCGCGAGATACGCAGTATTTT	CASSLARDTQYF
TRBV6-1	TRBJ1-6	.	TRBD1	TGTGCCAGCAGTGAACAAACAGGGGACAGTTCACCCCTCCACTTT	CASSEQTGDSSPLHF
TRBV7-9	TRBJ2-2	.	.	TGTGCCAGCAGCTTACCCCTGGGGACCGAGCTGTTTTTT	CASSLPLGTELFF
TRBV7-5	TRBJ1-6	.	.	TGTGCCAGAAGCTTCAAAACGCCGGGACGTTCCCTGGCCCAGTATAATTCACCCCTCCACTTT	CARSFKTPGRSLAQYNSPLHF
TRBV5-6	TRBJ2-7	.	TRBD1	TGTGCCAGCAGCTGGATACCCGGGACAGAGGCCTACGAGCAGTACTTC	CASSWIPGTEAYEQYF